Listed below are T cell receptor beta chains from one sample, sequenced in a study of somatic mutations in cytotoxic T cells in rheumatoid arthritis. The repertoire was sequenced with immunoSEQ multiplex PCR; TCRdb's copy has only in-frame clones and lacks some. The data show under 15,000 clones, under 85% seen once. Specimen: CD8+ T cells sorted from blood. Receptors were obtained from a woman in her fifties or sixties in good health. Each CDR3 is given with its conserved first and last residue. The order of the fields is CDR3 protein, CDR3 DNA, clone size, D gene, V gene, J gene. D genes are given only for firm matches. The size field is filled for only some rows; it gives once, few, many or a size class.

CASSFSAGVNNEQFF	TGTGCCAGCAGTTTTTCAGCGGGGGTGAACAATGAGCAGTTCTTC	.	TRBD2	TRBV28	TRBJ2-1
CASQRQAPNYGYTF	TGTGCCAGCCAAAGACAGGCCCCCAACTATGGCTACACCTTC	.	.	TRBV19	TRBJ1-2
CASSLWASDYEQYF	TGTGCCAGCAGCTTATGGGCTAGCGACTACGAGCAGTACTTC	.	.	TRBV11-2	TRBJ2-7
CASSEPILGNEQFF	TGTGCCAGCAGCGAACCCATCCTCGGGAATGAGCAGTTCTTC	once	.	TRBV9	TRBJ2-1
CASSLGATGWGETQYF	TGTGCCAGCAGCTTAGGGGCGACAGGATGGGGGGAGACCCAGTACTTC	.	.	TRBV7-3	TRBJ2-5
CASSETSGSNTGELFF	TGTGCCAGCAGTGAAACTAGCGGGTCTAACACCGGGGAGCTGTTTTTT	.	TRBD2	TRBV25-1	TRBJ2-2
CASSQAVLAGDNEQFF	TGCGCCAGCAGCCAAGCCGTGCTAGCGGGGGACAATGAGCAGTTCTTC	.	TRBD2	TRBV4-1	TRBJ2-1
CASGPGQGSSNEQFF	TGTGCTAGTGGCCCGGGACAGGGGTCATCCAATGAGCAGTTCTTC	.	TRBD1	TRBV12-5	TRBJ2-1
CASSQETSGTSYEQYF	TGCGCCAGCAGCCAAGAGACTAGCGGGACCTCCTACGAGCAGTACTTC	.	TRBD2	TRBV4-1	TRBJ2-7
CASSLLQGNIQYF	TGTGCCAGCAGTTTATTGCAGGGGAACATTCAGTACTTC	medium-sized	.	TRBV28	TRBJ2-4
CASSILGGGEELFF	TGTGCCAGTAGTATATTGGGGGGGGGCGAGGAGCTGTTTTTT	.	.	TRBV19	TRBJ2-2
CASSLTGGDTEAFF	TGTGCCAGCAGCTTAACAGGGGGGGACACTGAAGCTTTCTTT	.	TRBD1	TRBV11-2	TRBJ1-1
CASSVCVGQGGNQPQHF	TGCGCCAGCAGTGTGTGCGTTGGACAGGGTGGAAATCAGCCCCAGCATTTT	.	TRBD1	TRBV10-1	TRBJ1-5
CASRDSSYNSPLHF	TGTGCCAGCAGGGACAGCTCCTATAATTCACCCCTCCACTTT	.	.	TRBV6-1	TRBJ1-6
CARGRDSNQPQHF	TGCGCCAGGGGCCGGGATAGCAATCAGCCCCAGCATTTT	.	.	TRBV2	TRBJ1-5
CASSRAGVVGQPQHF	TGTGCCAGCTCGAGGGCGGGGGTGGTTGGCCAGCCCCAGCATTTT	.	.	TRBV9	TRBJ1-5
CASSLASGYNEQFF	TGTGCCAGCAGCTTGGCTAGCGGCTACAATGAGCAGTTCTTC	once	TRBD2	TRBV5-5	TRBJ2-1
CASSLLTGTVTYEQYF	TGTGCCAGCAGCCTACTTACCGGGACAGTCACCTACGAGCAGTACTTC	.	TRBD1	TRBV7-2	TRBJ2-7
CAWETGSGANVLTF	TGTGCCTGGGAGACTGGCTCTGGGGCCAACGTCCTGACTTTC	.	.	TRBV30	TRBJ2-6
CASRFALGGNQPQHF	TGTGCCAGTAGATTCGCATTGGGAGGCAATCAGCCCCAGCATTTT	.	.	TRBV19	TRBJ1-5
CASSYAGTGHYGYTF	TGTGCCAGCAGTTATGCCGGGACAGGACACTATGGCTACACCTTC	.	TRBD1	TRBV28	TRBJ1-2
CASSQSQVDRYEQYF	TGCGCCAGCAGCCAAAGCCAGGTGGATCGCTACGAGCAGTACTTC	.	.	TRBV4-1	TRBJ2-7
CAISDSGSYSPLHF	TGTGCCATCAGTGACTCCGGGTCGTATTCACCCCTCCACTTT	once	.	TRBV10-3	TRBJ1-6
CASSLLGSGGVTGELFF	TGTGCCAGCAGTTTATTAGGGTCAGGGGGCGTGACCGGGGAGCTGTTTTTT	.	TRBD1	TRBV27	TRBJ2-2
CASSEATTPGVYYGYTF	TGTGCCAGCAGTGAAGCTACCACACCGGGGGTCTACTATGGCTACACCTTC	.	.	TRBV6-1	TRBJ1-2
CASSLLLGGNQPQHF	TGTGCCAGTAGTCTTCTGCTGGGGGGTAATCAGCCCCAGCATTTT	.	.	TRBV19	TRBJ1-5
CAWSGDSLGNEQFF	TGTGCCTGGAGTGGGGACAGCTTGGGGAATGAGCAGTTCTTC	few	TRBD1	TRBV30	TRBJ2-1
CASSAAGTAYNEQFF	TGTGCCAGCAGCGCCGCCGGGACAGCCTACAATGAGCAGTTCTTC	.	TRBD1	TRBV9	TRBJ2-1
CASSYSAGTGELFF	TGTGCCAGCAGTTACTCAGCCGGGACCGGGGAGCTGTTTTTT	.	.	TRBV6-5	TRBJ2-2
CASSIPAGVALGTDTQYF	TGTGCCAGCAGCATCCCCGCGGGCGTAGCGTTGGGCACAGATACGCAGTATTTT	.	.	TRBV7-6	TRBJ2-3
CASRSRDNSYEQYF	TGTGCCAGCAGAAGCCGGGACAACTCCTACGAGCAGTACTTC	.	.	TRBV28	TRBJ2-7
CASSYRGVSTEAFF	TGTGCCAGCAGTTACAGGGGTGTGAGCACTGAAGCTTTCTTT	.	.	TRBV6-5	TRBJ1-1
CASSYLAADGETQYF	TGTGCCAGCAGTTATCTAGCTGCGGATGGGGAGACCCAGTACTTC	once	.	TRBV27	TRBJ2-5
CASSQVLAGGRGGYEQYF	TGTGCCAGCAGCCAAGTCCTAGCGGGGGGGAGAGGCGGCTACGAGCAGTACTTC	.	TRBD2	TRBV7-8	TRBJ2-7
CASSDSGGGSTDTQYF	TGTGCCAGCAGTGACTCAGGCGGGGGTAGCACAGATACGCAGTATTTT	.	TRBD2	TRBV6-4	TRBJ2-3
CASSLGQGTYEQYF	TGTGCCAGCAGCTTGGGACAGGGAACCTACGAGCAGTACTTC	once	TRBD1	TRBV7-6	TRBJ2-7
CASSLGQGEETEAFF	TGTGCCAGCAGCTTAGGGCAGGGGGAGGAGACTGAAGCTTTCTTT	.	TRBD1	TRBV7-9	TRBJ1-1
CASSHKKSGTGDQPQHF	TGCGCCAGCAGCCACAAGAAGAGTGGGACAGGGGATCAGCCCCAGCATTTT	.	TRBD1	TRBV4-1	TRBJ1-5
CASSSQGAPAYQPQHF	TGTGCCAGTAGCTCACAGGGGGCGCCTGCTTATCAGCCCCAGCATTTT	.	TRBD1	TRBV19	TRBJ1-5
CASSATGFNQPQHF	TGTGCCAGCAGTGCCACAGGGTTCAATCAGCCCCAGCATTTT	.	.	TRBV6-1	TRBJ1-5
CASSFETGTEMNTEAFF	TGTGCCAGCAGCTTTGAAACCGGGACAGAGATGAACACTGAAGCTTTCTTT	.	TRBD1	TRBV7-9	TRBJ1-1
CASSQVLASNTEAFF	TGTGCCAGCAGCCAAGTCCTGGCATCGAACACTGAAGCTTTCTTT	few	.	TRBV11-2	TRBJ1-1
CASSLEGTPLHF	TGTGCCAGCAGCTTGGAGGGGACACCCCTCCACTTT	.	.	TRBV5-4	TRBJ1-6
CASSFGVTSGGEETQYF	TGTGCCAGCAGCTTTGGAGTGACTAGCGGGGGGGAAGAGACCCAGTACTTC	.	TRBD2	TRBV7-2	TRBJ2-5
CASSSDGANYGYTF	TGTGCCAGCAGTTCAGACGGGGCTAACTATGGCTACACCTTC	.	.	TRBV28	TRBJ1-2
CASSAGSNTGELFF	TGTGCCAGCAGTGCGGGTAGCAACACCGGGGAGCTGTTTTTT	.	.	TRBV6-4	TRBJ2-2
CASSEELPINYGYTF	TGTGCCAGCAGTGAAGAGCTCCCGATTAACTATGGCTACACCTTC	once	.	TRBV2	TRBJ1-2
CASSLDGTTGELFF	TGTGCCAGCAGCTTAGACGGGACAACCGGGGAGCTGTTTTTT	.	.	TRBV7-9	TRBJ2-2